This T cell receptor (beta chain) was identified in a study of CD8+ T cells in alopecia areata. Study-wide context: Patients received oral tofacitinib, 5 to 10 mg twice daily, for moderate-to-severe alopecia areata. Study-wide results and caveats: Whereas mice showed it more clearly, TCR sharing across patients was murkier, possibly because of HLA. The study found higher clonality in lesional than normal scalp, especially in alopecia totalis/universalis.

Reverse transcribed after extraction, RNA yielded cDNA as the sequencing template. Generated by immunoSEQ multiplex PCR, the TCRdb table keeps only in-frame clones and is missing some. The profile shows 150,000 to 200,000 clones, around three fifths of them singletons. As to this clone: The target antigen is unknown. Other DNA sequences of this sample code for an identical CDR3.

Treatment: oral pan-JAK inhibitor, 5-10 mg twice daily. Lesional scalp punch biopsies and peripheral blood came from alopecia areata patients. Trimming pared 0 bases from V and 7 bases from J, leaving 4 bases between. CDR3 length: 12 residues. Germline V gene lookup returns CDR1 PRHDT and CDR2 FYEKMQ (reference sequence). Material: CD8+ T cells sorted from blood, obtained at week 24, from a patient treated with tofacitinib. The source is a human donor with alopecia areata. The rearrangement joins TRBV13 to TRBJ1-5, with D unresolved. As DNA, the CDR3 is TGTGCCAGCAGCTTAGGAGGGCAGCCCCAGCATTTT. This gives the protein CASSLGGQPQHF.